This TCR beta chain appears in the sequencing data of a study of blood T cell repertoires in COVID-19. Overall study: Italy, Spain and the United States were the sources of the convalescent and acute COVID-19 samples. PBMCs, B-cell-depleted T cells, or T cells were the source of the cDNA or gDNA that made up the material.

The CDR3 covers 11 residues. Germline lookup yields CDR1 GTSNPN and CDR2 SVGIG (reference sequence). Original data processing: Nucleated cell counts were estimated from reference gene primer amplification. TCRdb keeps only in-frame clones here, not all; method: immunoSEQ multiplex PCR. Clone size and V and J calls were adopted from that table, with D and trimming inferred from the DNA. The data show approximately 66,000 clones, 88% seen once. About this clone: Mismatch with germline at one junction end may stem from a read error.

This clonotype was sampled from a woman aged 50 to 60 with active or convalescent COVID-19. J is TRBJ1-2 and V is TRBV30; D unresolved. Sequencing was done on a sample of peripheral blood. The CDR3 nucleotides read TGTGCCTGCAGTGTGGGGAGTGGCTACACCTTC. Translated, it gives CACSVGSGYTF. Full variable domain (missing parts from reference TRBV30 and TRBJ1-2): SQTIHQWPATLVQPVGSPLSLECTVEGTSNPNLYWYRQAAGRGLQLLFYSVGIGQISSEVPQNLSASRPQDRQFILSSKKLLLSDSGFYLCACSVGSGYTFGSGTRLTVV.